The sequence of this T cell receptor beta chain was determined in a study of control samples from healthy donors and cancer patients. Germline values: CDR1 SGHTA, CDR2 FQGNSA. The V segment lost 5 bases and the J segment 4 bases; nucleotides outside the gene matches: 4. This CDR3 is 13 amino acids long. Profiled with immunoSEQ multiplex PCR; TCRdb holds only in-frame clones, not every one. The sample records around 85,000 clones, 94% being singletons. The TCR comes from a woman aged 18-35 years in good health. Input material: blood. The chain combines TRBV7-2 with TRBJ1-1; 7 bases fit TRBD1. CDR3 residues: CASSTGVGTEAFF. DNA of the CDR3: TGTGCCAGCAGCACAGGGGTGGGCACTGAAGCTTTCTTT.